The 30 T cell receptor beta chains presented below share a single source sample, sequenced in a study of cytomegalovirus exposure and HLA in healthy donors. Both 60 Vbeta primers and 13 Jbeta primers went into the PCR. Some clones are missing from TCRdb's copy, which holds only in-frame ones; the method was immunoSEQ multiplex PCR. The sample includes approximately 150,000 clones, around 80% seen only once; the top ten take roughly 2.5%. The sequenced material came from PBMCs. These receptor sequences come from a boy aged 2 to 10 in good health and CMV-seronegative.

The chain combines TRBV7-9 with TRBJ1-6, with a weak D call TRBD1 (6 bases). Deletions cut 5 bases from V and 9 bases from J, with 11 bases between. CDR1 is SEHNR, CDR2 FQNEAQ, per germline (reference sequence). This CDR3 contains 13 residues. The CDR3 sequence is CASSADSVSPLHF. CDR3 nucleotides: TGTGCCAGCAGCGCGGACAGCGTTTCACCCCTCCACTTT.

The chain links TRBV12-5 to TRBJ2-1; no definite D call. The CDR3 consists of 13 residues. Trimming took 7 bases from V and 0 from J, leaving 7 bases between them. Germline CDR1 reads LGHNT; CDR2 reads FRNRAP. CDR3 DNA sequence: TGTGCTAGTGTTATAGCCTCCTACAATGAGCAGTTCTTC. Its translation is CASVIASYNEQFF.

This chain connects TRBV5-1 to TRBJ2-2; 9 bases align to TRBD1. The V segment lost 0 bases and the J segment 6 bases; nucleotides outside the gene matches: 12. Germline values: CDR1 SGHRS, CDR2 YFSETQ. The CDR3 contains 18 residues. The CDR3 bases are TGCGCCAGCAGCTTGGTTATGTGGGACAGGGTACTCGCCGGGGAGCTGTTTTTT. It yields the protein CASSLVMWDRVLAGELFF. The full variable domain, its missing parts supplied by reference TRBV5-1 and TRBJ2-2, is KAGVTQTPRYLIKTRGQQVTLSCSPISGHRSVSWYQQTPGQGLQFLFEYFSETQRNKGNFPGRFSGRQFSNSRSEMNVSTLELGDSALYLCASSLVMWDRVLAGELFFGEGSRLTVL.

The rearrangement links TRBV18 to TRBJ1-3; 7 bases match TRBD1. Germline V gene data show CDR1 as KGHSH and CDR2 as LQKENI. The trim removed 2 bases at V and 2 bases at J, leaving 6 bases unmatched. The CDR3 has 16 residues. This chain's CDR3 is CASSPSRQGTGNTIYF. The CDR3 DNA sequence: TGTGCCAGCTCACCATCTCGACAGGGCACTGGAAACACCATATATTTT.

For this clone: Other nucleotide sequences from this sample produce the same CDR3. This chain links TRBV27 with TRBJ2-7; 7 nucleotides match TRBD1. This CDR3 spans 13 amino acids. The J segment lost 2 bases and the V segment lost 5 bases, leaving 3 bases of the junction unmatched. In germline, CDR1 is MNHEY, CDR2 SMNVEV (reference sequence). The CDR3 region is CASSPGTAYEQYF. The CDR3 DNA reads TGTGCCAGCAGTCCCGGGACAGCCTACGAGCAGTACTTC.

The chain employs TRBV5-1 and TRBJ2-1, with D possibly matching TRBD2 (6 bases). Germline V gives CDR1 SGHRS, CDR2 YFSETQ. Trimming stripped 3 bases from V and 8 bases from J, with 15 bases between. The CDR3 extends over 14 amino acids. The CDR3 sequence: CASSWDLTRDEQFF. CDR3 bases: TGCGCCAGCAGCTGGGACTTAACCCGCGATGAGCAGTTCTTC.

This clone was seen more than once but under ten times. This chain connects TRBV5-1 to TRBJ1-4; TRBD1 matches 8 bases. Germline-derived CDR1 and CDR2 are SGHRS and YFSETQ. The V and J ends lost 1 base and 8 bases, in that order; junction bases with no gene match: 25. This CDR3 region has 21 residues. CDR3 in amino acids: CASSLRSGQGASRGIGEKLFF. In nucleotides, the CDR3 is TGCGCCAGCAGCTTGAGGAGTGGGCAGGGGGCGAGTCGGGGAATCGGAGAAAAACTGTTTTTT.

This clone was observed a few times. This chain links TRBV6-4 with TRBJ2-5; TRBD2 might be the D (6 bases). The CDR3 contains 15 residues. Trimming took 3 bases from V and 1 from J, leaving 12 bases between them. Germline V gives CDR1 MRHNA, CDR2 SNTAGT. The CDR3 spells CASSEGAGPQETQYF. The CDR3 region has the DNA TGTGCCAGCAGTGAAGGAGCGGGTCCCCAAGAGACCCAGTACTTC.

As DNA, the CDR3 is TGTGCCAGCAGCTTCGCGGGGGCAAACAATGAGCAGTTCTTC. Amino acid sequence: CASSFAGANNEQFF. The rearrangement uses TRBV7-9 and TRBJ2-1; tentative D call: TRBD2 (7 bases). Germline V gene sequence: CDR1 SEHNR, CDR2 FQNEAQ (reference sequence). Trimming took 3 bases from V and 5 from J, leaving 11 bases between them. This CDR3 has 14 amino acids. Using reference TRBV7-9 and TRBJ2-1 for the parts outside the CDR3, the full variable domain is DTGVSQNPRHKITKRGQNVTFRCDPISEHNRLYWYRQTLGQGPEFLTYFQNEAQLEKSRLLSDRFSAERPKGSFSTLEIQRTEQGDSAMYLCASSFAGANNEQFFGPGTRLTVL.

The chain joins TRBV11-3 to TRBJ2-1; 9 nucleotides align to TRBD1. V was pared by 5 bases and J by 4 bases, with 6 bases of the junction left unmatched. CDR3 length equals 15 residues. CDR1 is SGHNT, CDR2 YENEEA, per germline. The CDR3 DNA is TGTGCCAGCAGCCCCTTGGGACAGGGTTACAATGAGCAGTTCTTC. Protein: CASSPLGQGYNEQFF.

The genes are TRBV5-1 and TRBJ2-5, with 7 bases identical to TRBD2. The J call is in doubt because the DNA end fits TRBJ2-7 better. The CDR3 has 16 residues. The germline gives CDR1 SGHRS, CDR2 YFSETQ. In DNA, the CDR3 is TGCGCCAGCAGCTTGGCCCACAGCGGGGAAGTCTACGAGCAGTACTTC. Translation: CASSLAHSGEVYEQYF.

The chain links TRBV12-5 to TRBJ1-5; the match to TRBD1 covers 7 bases. CDR3 length equals 21 residues. With 0 bases clipped from V and 1 base from J, the junction kept 18 bases outside the gene matches. Per germline, CDR1 LGHNT and CDR2 FRNRAP. This CDR3 reads CASGLVRLPGQIIASNQPQHF. The DNA of the CDR3 is TGTGCTAGTGGTTTGGTACGGTTACCGGGACAGATTATTGCGAGCAATCAGCCCCAGCATTTT.

This clone has only a few counts. This chain links TRBV25-1 with TRBJ1-5; the D gene is possibly TRBD1 (5 bases). Per the germline V gene, CDR1 is MGHDK and CDR2 is SYGVNS. The CDR3 is made up of 14 amino acids. Trimming removed 0 bases at V and 7 bases at J, with 10 bases between. This CDR3 reads CASSEYGGGQPQHF. The CDR3 DNA reads TGTGCCAGCAGTGAATACGGGGGAGGGCAGCCCCAGCATTTT.

CDR3 sequence reads: CASRETSGKWDEQFF. The CDR3 DNA sequence: TGTGCCAGCAGGGAGACTAGCGGGAAGTGGGATGAGCAGTTCTTC. The J gene is TRBJ2-1, the V gene TRBV11-2; 11 bases line up with TRBD2. CDR1 is SGHAT and CDR2 is FQNNGV in the germline V gene. The CDR3 is made up of 15 amino acids. J was trimmed by 8 bases and V by 6 bases; bases with no gene match: 9.

The genes are TRBV28 and TRBJ1-6, with 7 bases lining up with TRBD1. J lost 1 base, V lost 9 bases, and 9 bases had no gene match. Germline V gene data show CDR1 as MDHEN and CDR2 as SYDVKM. The CDR3 totals 16 residues. This chain's CDR3 is CASSGTAISYNSPLHF. The CDR3, as DNA: TGTGCCAGTTCCGGGACAGCAATTTCCTATAATTCACCCCTCCACTTT.

The table lists this clone with a count of one. The rearrangement links TRBV4-2 to TRBJ2-3, with TRBD1 matching over 7 bases. The ends lost 1 base at V and 4 bases at J; junction bases unmatched: 11. The CDR3 length is 17 residues. From germline, CDR1 is LGHNA and CDR2 YNFKEQ. The CDR3 spells CASSQANTDRAADTQYF. Written as DNA, the CDR3 is TGTGCCAGCAGCCAAGCTAACACCGACAGGGCGGCAGATACGCAGTATTTT.

The chain has TRBV4-2 and TRBJ2-2; a weak D match, TRBD2 (5 bases). The CDR3 sequence is 16 residues long. The V and J ends lost 0 bases and 5 bases respectively, with 13 bases between them. Germline V gives CDR1 LGHNA, CDR2 YNFKEQ. CDR3 sequence reads: CASSQERGLSTGELFF. DNA of the CDR3: TGTGCCAGCAGCCAAGAACGGGGTCTCTCTACCGGGGAGCTGTTTTTT.

The genes are TRBV11-3 and TRBJ2-2, with D possibly being TRBD1 (6 bases). Trimming took 4 bases from V and 0 from J, leaving 9 bases between them. CDR3 length equals 15 residues. CDR1 and CDR2 from the germline V gene are SGHNT and YENEEA. For the CDR3, the DNA is TGTGCCAGCAGCTGGGACACAACGAACACCGGGGAGCTGTTTTTT. Translation gives CASSWDTTNTGELFF.

This sequence joins TRBV12-5 and TRBJ2-6; 8 nucleotides align to TRBD1. Germline trimming cut 6 bases from V and 1 base from J; bases unmatched to any gene: 8. This CDR3 has 17 residues. Germline CDR1 LGHNT, CDR2 FRNRAP. The DNA for the CDR3 is TGTGCTAGTGGAACCGGGACAGGCCCTTCTGGGGCCAACGTCCTGACTTTC. This gives the protein CASGTGTGPSGANVLTF.

V is TRBV7-8 and J is TRBJ2-2, with TRBD2 matching over 9 bases. Germline CDR1 and CDR2: SGHVS and FQNEAQ. The CDR3 spans 17 residues. J was trimmed by 6 bases and V by 4 bases; bases with no gene match: 12. CDR3 region: CASSSARRREGAGELFF. The CDR3 DNA follows: TGTGCCAGCAGCTCCGCCCGTAGGCGGGAGGGAGCCGGGGAGCTGTTTTTT.

The chain has TRBV7-9 and TRBJ2-1, with a weak D call TRBD1 (6 bases). V was pared by 2 bases and J by 0 bases, with 8 bases between. Germline V gives CDR1 SEHNR, CDR2 FQNEAQ (reference sequence). This CDR3 contains 15 residues. The CDR3 region is CASSLTGSSYNEQFF. The CDR3 nucleotides are TGTGCCAGCAGCTTAACAGGGAGCTCCTACAATGAGCAGTTCTTC.

In DNA form, the CDR3 reads TGTGCCAGCAGCTTAGTTGCCAGGGGCACTGAAGCTTTCTTT. It encodes CASSLVARGTEAFF. This rearrangement joins TRBV11-3 to TRBJ1-1, with D tentatively TRBD1 (6 bases). Trimming removed 1 base from V and 4 bases from J, with 10 bases in between. CDR1 is SGHNT and CDR2 is YENEEA in the germline V gene. This CDR3 contains 14 residues.

This clone was recorded a few times. V usage is TRBV10-3 and J usage is TRBJ1-1; D possibly corresponds to TRBD1 (6 bases). The V end was cut by 3 bases, the J end by 2 bases, with 10 bases between. Germline loops: CDR1 ENHRY, CDR2 SYGVKD. The CDR3 is 14 amino acids. The CDR3 bases are TGTGCCATCAGTGATGGGGGGGGCAACACTGAAGCTTTCTTT. It is translated as CAISDGGGNTEAFF.

This chain uses TRBV27 with TRBJ2-7, with TRBD1 matching over 12 bases. Unmatched junction bases numbered 3, after V lost 4 bases and J lost 5 bases. The germline gives CDR1 MNHEY, CDR2 SMNVEV (reference sequence). The CDR3 loop spans 14 amino acids. The CDR3 DNA follows: TGTGCCAGCAGTTGGGGACAGGGGGCCGACGAGCAGTACTTC. It specifies CASSWGQGADEQYF.

This chain connects TRBV5-4 to TRBJ2-1; 11 positions match TRBD2. J gave up 4 bases and V 4 bases, and 4 bases lay outside the gene matches. CDR1 and CDR2 (germline): SGHNT, YYREEE (reference sequence). This CDR3 has 15 residues. CDR3 sequence: CASSPGLAAYNEQFF. The CDR3 DNA reads as TGTGCCAGCAGCCCGGGACTAGCGGCTTACAATGAGCAGTTCTTC.

The chain carries TRBV28 and TRBJ2-7, with 7 bases aligning to TRBD2. Germline V gene lookup returns CDR1 MDHEN and CDR2 SYDVKM. Losses at the gene ends were 1 base for V and 2 bases for J; bases not matched to a gene: 14. CDR3 length: 18 residues. The CDR3: CASSLFVGLAEVTYEQYF. The CDR3 DNA is TGTGCCAGCAGTTTATTCGTCGGTCTAGCGGAAGTAACCTACGAGCAGTACTTC.

V is TRBV27 and J is TRBJ2-3; D perhaps matches TRBD2 (5 bases). The germline V gene has CDR1 MNHEY and CDR2 SMNVEV (reference sequence). V was trimmed by 4 bases and J by 1 base, leaving 15 bases between them. This CDR3 spans 16 amino acids. The CDR3 DNA is TGTGCCAGCAGTTCTCTCGGACTCGCGGGCACAGATACGCAGTATTTT. Protein: CASSSLGLAGTDTQYF.

The chain has TRBV5-1 and TRBJ2-3, with D perhaps matching TRBD1 (5 bases). The CDR3 has 15 amino acids. V was shortened by 2 bases and J by 0 bases, with 10 bases between the two germline ends. Germline V lookup: CDR1 SGHRS, CDR2 YFSETQ. This chain's CDR3 is CASSLQVASTDTQYF. The CDR3 DNA reads TGCGCCAGCAGCTTACAGGTTGCTAGCACAGATACGCAGTATTTT. Combining the CDR3 with reference TRBV5-1 and TRBJ2-3 gives the whole variable domain KAGVTQTPRYLIKTRGQQVTLSCSPISGHRSVSWYQQTPGQGLQFLFEYFSETQRNKGNFPGRFSGRQFSNSRSEMNVSTLELGDSALYLCASSLQVASTDTQYFGPGTRLTVL.

The rearrangement uses TRBV4-3 and TRBJ2-3; TRBD2 matches 7 bases. With V trimmed by 4 bases and J by 2 bases, 6 bases remained unmatched. CDR1 is LGHNA, CDR2 YSLEER, per germline. CDR3 size: 15 residues. In DNA form, the CDR3 reads TGCGCCAGCAGCCCTTTGGGGACTACCACAGATACGCAGTATTTT. Its protein product is CASSPLGTTTDTQYF.

This clone was found once. V is TRBV5-6 and J is TRBJ1-2, with 9 bases fitting TRBD1. Germline CDR1 and CDR2: SGHDT and YYEEEE. Losses at the gene ends were 4 bases for V and 8 bases for J; bases not matched to a gene: 9. This CDR3 region has 14 residues. The CDR3 DNA sequence: TGTGCCAGCAGCCCGACCGGGACAGGGACCGGCTACACCTTC. Its translation is CASSPTGTGTGYTF.